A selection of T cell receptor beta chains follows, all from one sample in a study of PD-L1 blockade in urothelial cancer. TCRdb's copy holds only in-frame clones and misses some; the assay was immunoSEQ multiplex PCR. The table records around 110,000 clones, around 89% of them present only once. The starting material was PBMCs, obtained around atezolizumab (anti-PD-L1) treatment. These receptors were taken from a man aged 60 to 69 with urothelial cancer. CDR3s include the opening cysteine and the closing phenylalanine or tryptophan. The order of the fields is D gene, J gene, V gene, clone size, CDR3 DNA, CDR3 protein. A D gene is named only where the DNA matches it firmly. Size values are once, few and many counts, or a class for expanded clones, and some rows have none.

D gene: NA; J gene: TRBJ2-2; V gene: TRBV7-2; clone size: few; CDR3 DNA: TGTGCCAGCAGCCCCCCAGGAACCGGGGAGCTGTTTTTT; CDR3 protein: CASSPPGTGELFF
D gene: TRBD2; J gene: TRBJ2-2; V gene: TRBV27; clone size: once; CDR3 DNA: TGTGCCAGCAAACCGGGACTAGCGGGAGATTATGGAGTAGGGGAGCTGTTTTTT; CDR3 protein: CASKPGLAGDYGVGELFF
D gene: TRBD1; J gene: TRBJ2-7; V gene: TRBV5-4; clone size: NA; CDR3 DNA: TGTGCCAGCAGCACCGGACAGGGGAGGTACGAGCAGTACTTC; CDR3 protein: CASSTGQGRYEQYF
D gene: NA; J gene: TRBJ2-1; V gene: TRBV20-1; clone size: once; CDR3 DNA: TGCAGTGGCAGTTTCGGGGATGAGCAGTTCTTC; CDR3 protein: CSGSFGDEQFF
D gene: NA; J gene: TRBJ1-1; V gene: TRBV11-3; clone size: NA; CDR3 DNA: TGTGCCAGCAGCTTAGATCTTGGGAGCACTGAAGCTTTCTTT; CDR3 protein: CASSLDLGSTEAFF
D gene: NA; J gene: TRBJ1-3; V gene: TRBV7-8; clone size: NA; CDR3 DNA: TGTGCCAGCAGCGGACTCAGGATAAACTCTGGAAACACCATATATTTT; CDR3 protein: CASSGLRINSGNTIYF
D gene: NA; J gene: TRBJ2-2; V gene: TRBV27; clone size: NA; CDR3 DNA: TGTGCCAGCAGTTTCTTGCGCTATGGGCGGGCCGGGGAGCTGTTTTTT; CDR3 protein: CASSFLRYGRAGELFF
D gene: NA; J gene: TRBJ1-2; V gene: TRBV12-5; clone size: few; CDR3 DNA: TGTGCTAGTGGTTTGAGGCGAGGCCCCTACACCTTC; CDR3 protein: CASGLRRGPYTF
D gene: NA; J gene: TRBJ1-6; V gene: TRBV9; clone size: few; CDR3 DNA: TGTGCCAGCAGTCCCAACAGCTCACCCCTCCACTTT; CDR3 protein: CASSPNSSPLHF
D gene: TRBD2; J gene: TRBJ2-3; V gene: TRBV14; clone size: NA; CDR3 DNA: TGTGCCAGCAGCCAAGTAGCGGGGGGCGCCACAGATACGCAGTATTTT; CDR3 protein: CASSQVAGGATDTQYF
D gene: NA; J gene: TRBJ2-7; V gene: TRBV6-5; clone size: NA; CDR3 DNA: TGTGCCAGCAGCCAGGGGACACTTCCTAGTGAGCAGTACTTC; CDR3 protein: CASSQGTLPSEQYF
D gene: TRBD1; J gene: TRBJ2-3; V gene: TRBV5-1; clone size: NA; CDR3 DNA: TGCGCCAGCAGCTCCCAGGGGGCGCGGGACACAGATACGCAGTATTTT; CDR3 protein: CASSSQGARDTDTQYF
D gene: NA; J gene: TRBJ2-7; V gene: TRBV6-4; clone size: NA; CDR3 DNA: TGTGCCATCCGGGACTGCTCCTACGAGCAGTACTTC; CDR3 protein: CAIRDCSYEQYF
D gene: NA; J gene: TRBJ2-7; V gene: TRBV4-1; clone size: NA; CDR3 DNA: TGCGCCAGCAGCCAAGATGTGAACAGGGAAGACTCCTACGAGCAGTACTTC; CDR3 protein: CASSQDVNREDSYEQYF
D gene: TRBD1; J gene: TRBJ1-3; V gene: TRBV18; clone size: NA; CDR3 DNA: TGTGCCAGCTCACCAGGGACAGTGGGAAACACCATATATTTT; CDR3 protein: CASSPGTVGNTIYF
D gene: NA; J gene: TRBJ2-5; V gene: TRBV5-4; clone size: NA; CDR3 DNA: TGTGCCAGCAGCTCCGAGGAGTTATTTGAGACCCAGTACTTC; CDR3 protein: CASSSEELFETQYF
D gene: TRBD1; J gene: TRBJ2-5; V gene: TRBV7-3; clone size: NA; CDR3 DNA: TGTGCCAGCAGCCGACGGACAGGGTCAGGGGAGACCCAGTACTTC; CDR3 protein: CASSRRTGSGETQYF
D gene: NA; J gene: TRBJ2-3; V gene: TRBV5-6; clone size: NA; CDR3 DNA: TGTGCCAGCACCATAGGGGGAGATACGCAGTATTTT; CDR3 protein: CASTIGGDTQYF
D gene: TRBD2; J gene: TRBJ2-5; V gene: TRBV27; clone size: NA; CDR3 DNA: TGTGCCACCGAGACTAGCGGGACGAAGACCCAGTACTTC; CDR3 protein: CATETSGTKTQYF
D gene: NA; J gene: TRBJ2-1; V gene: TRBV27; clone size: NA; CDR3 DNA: TGTGCCAGCAGTTTGACATCCACTAGGGATGAGCAGTTCTTC; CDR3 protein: CASSLTSTRDEQFF
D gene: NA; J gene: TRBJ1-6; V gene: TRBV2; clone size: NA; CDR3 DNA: TGTGCCAGCAGTGACCAGGGTCATATGGATTCACCCCTCCACTTT; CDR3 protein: CASSDQGHMDSPLHF
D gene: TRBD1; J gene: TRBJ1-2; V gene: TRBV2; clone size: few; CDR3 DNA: TGTGCCAGTGGGACAGGGAGTAAAGGCTACACCTTC; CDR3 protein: CASGTGSKGYTF
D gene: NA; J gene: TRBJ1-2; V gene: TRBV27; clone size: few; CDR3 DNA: TGTGCCAGCAGGGCGGGCGGGGGGCTCGGCTACACCTTC; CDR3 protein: CASRAGGGLGYTF
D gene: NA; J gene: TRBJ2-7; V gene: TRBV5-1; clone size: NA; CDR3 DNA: TGCGCCAGCAGATTGGACGTTGCGACCTACGAGCAGTACTTC; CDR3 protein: CASRLDVATYEQYF
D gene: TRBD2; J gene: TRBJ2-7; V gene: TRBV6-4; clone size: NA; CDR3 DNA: TGTGCCAGCAGTACCCTAGCGGTTGTGCCCTACGAGCAGTACTTC; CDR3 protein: CASSTLAVVPYEQYF
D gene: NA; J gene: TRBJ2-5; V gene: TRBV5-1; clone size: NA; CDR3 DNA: TGCGCCAGCAGCTTACTAATCGGGGAGACCCAGTACTTC; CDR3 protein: CASSLLIGETQYF
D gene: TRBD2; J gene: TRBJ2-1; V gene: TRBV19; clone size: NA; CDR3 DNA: TGTGCCAGTAAGTTGTGGGCTAGCGGAGATTACAATGAGCAGTTCTTC; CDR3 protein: CASKLWASGDYNEQFF
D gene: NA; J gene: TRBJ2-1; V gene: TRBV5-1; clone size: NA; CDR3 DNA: TGCGCCAGCAGCTTCGTGGGTGGGCATTACAATGAGCAGTTCTTC; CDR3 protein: CASSFVGGHYNEQFF
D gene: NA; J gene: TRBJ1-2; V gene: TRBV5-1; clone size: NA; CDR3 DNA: TGCGCCAGCAGCTTGTTGCGGGGCGGAGGTGATGGCTACACCTTC; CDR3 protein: CASSLLRGGGDGYTF
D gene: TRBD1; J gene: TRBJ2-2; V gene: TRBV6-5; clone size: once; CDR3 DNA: TGTGCCAGCCTCAACAGGGGCACCGGGGAGCTGTTTTTT; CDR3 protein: CASLNRGTGELFF
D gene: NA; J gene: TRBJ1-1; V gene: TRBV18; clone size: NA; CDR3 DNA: TGTGCCAGCTCACCACTTAGAGACACTGAAGCTTTCTTT; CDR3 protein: CASSPLRDTEAFF
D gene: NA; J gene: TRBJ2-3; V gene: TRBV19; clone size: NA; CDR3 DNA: TGTGCCAGTAGCACCCTGGGCCCAGATACGCAGTATTTT; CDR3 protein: CASSTLGPDTQYF
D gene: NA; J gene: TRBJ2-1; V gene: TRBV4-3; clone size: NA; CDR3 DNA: TGCGCCAGCAGCCAAGATTCGAGGCCACCGGAGACGGAGCAGTTCTTC; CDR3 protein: CASSQDSRPPETEQFF
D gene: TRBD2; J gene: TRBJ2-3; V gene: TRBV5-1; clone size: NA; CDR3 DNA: TGCGCCAGCAGCTCCGGGACTAGCGGGAACACAGATACGCAGTATTTT; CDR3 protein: CASSSGTSGNTDTQYF
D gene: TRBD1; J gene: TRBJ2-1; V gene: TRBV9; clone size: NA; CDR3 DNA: TGTGCCAGCAGCGTAGCGACAGGGGGCTTTTATGAGCAGTTCTTC; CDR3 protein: CASSVATGGFYEQFF
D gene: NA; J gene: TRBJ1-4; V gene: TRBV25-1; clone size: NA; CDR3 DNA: TGTGCCAGCAGTGGGACTGCGGAAGGCGAAAAACTGTTTTTT; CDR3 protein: CASSGTAEGEKLFF
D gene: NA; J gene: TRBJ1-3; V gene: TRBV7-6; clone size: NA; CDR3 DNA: TGTGCCAGCAGCTCCGCGGCGGTATCCGAGTCCTCTGGAAACACCATATATTTT; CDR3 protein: CASSSAAVSESSGNTIYF
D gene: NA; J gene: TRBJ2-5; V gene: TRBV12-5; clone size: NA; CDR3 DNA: TGTGCTAGTGGCACTGACAGTCAAGAGACCCAGTACTTC; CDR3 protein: CASGTDSQETQYF
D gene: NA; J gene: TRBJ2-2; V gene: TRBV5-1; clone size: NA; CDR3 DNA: TGCGCCAGCAGAGTGACAGTTACGTCGAACACCGGGGAGCTGTTTTTT; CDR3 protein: CASRVTVTSNTGELFF
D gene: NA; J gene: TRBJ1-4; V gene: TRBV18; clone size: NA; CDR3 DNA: TGTGCCAGCTCACCCTTCCAGGGGCTTGCAACTAATGAAAAACTGTTTTTT; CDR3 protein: CASSPFQGLATNEKLFF
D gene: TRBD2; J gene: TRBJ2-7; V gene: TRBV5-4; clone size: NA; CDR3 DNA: TGTGCCAGCAGCTTGGATCTAGCGGGGCCTGGTGAGCAGTACTTC; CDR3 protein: CASSLDLAGPGEQYF
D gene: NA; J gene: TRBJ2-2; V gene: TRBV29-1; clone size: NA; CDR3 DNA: TGCAGCATTCACAGAGACACCGGGGAGCTGTTTTTT; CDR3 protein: CSIHRDTGELFF
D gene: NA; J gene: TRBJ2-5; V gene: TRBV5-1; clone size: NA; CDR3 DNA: TGCGCCAGCAGCGGGGGACATCACCAAGAGACCCAGTACTTC; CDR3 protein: CASSGGHHQETQYF
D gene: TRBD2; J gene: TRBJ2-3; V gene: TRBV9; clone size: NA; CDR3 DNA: TGTGCCAGCAGCAAAGGACTAGCGGGGGACACAGATACGCAGTATTTT; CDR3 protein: CASSKGLAGDTDTQYF
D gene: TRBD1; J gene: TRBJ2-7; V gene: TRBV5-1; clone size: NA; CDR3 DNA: TGCGCCAGCAGCTGGGACAGTTACTACGAGCAGTACTTC; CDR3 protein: CASSWDSYYEQYF
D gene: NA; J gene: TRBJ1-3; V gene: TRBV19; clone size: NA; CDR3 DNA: TGTGCCAGTAGTCCCCTTCGGTCTGGAAACACCATATATTTT; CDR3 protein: CASSPLRSGNTIYF
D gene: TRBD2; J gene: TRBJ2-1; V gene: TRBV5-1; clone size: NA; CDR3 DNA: TGCGCCAGCAGTCTAGCGGGGGGTAGGAATGAGCAGTTCTTC; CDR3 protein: CASSLAGGRNEQFF
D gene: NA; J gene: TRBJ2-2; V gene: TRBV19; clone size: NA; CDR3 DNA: TGTGCCAGTAGTATTGGTGGAGGGTTAAGCACCGGGGAGCTGTTTTTT; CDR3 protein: CASSIGGGLSTGELFF
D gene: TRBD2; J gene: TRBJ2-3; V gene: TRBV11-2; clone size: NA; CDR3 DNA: TGTGCCAGCAGCTCTCGACTAGCGGATACGCAGTATTTT; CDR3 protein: CASSSRLADTQYF
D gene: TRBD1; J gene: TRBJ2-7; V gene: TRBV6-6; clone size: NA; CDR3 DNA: TGTGCCAGCAGTCAATCGGGACAGGCCTACGAGCAGTACTTC; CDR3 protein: CASSQSGQAYEQYF
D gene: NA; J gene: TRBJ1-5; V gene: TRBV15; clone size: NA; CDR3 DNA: TGTGCCACCAGCAGAGAGTCAGGGTTCAATCAGCCCCAGCATTTT; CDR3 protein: CATSRESGFNQPQHF